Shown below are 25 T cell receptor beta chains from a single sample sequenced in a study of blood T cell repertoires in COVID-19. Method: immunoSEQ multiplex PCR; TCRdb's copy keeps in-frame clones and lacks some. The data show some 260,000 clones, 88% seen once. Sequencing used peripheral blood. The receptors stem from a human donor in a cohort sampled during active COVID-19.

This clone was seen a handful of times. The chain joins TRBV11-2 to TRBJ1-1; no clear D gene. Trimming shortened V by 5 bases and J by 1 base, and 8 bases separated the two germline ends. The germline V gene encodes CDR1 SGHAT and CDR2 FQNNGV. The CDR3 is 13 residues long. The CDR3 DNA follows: TGTGCCAGCAGCCAAGGGAGGAACACTGAAGCTTTCTTT. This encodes CASSQGRNTEAFF. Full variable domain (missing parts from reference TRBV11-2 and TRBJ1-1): EAGVAQSPRYKIIEKRQSVAFWCNPISGHATLYWYQQILGQGPKLLIQFQNNGVVDDSQLPKDRFSAERLKGVDSTLKIQPAKLEDSAVYLCASSQGRNTEAFFGQGTRLTVV.

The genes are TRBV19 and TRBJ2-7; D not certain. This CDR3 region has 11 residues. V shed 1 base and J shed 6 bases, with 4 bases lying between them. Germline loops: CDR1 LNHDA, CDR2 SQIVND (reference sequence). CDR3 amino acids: CASSIASEQYF. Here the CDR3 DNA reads TGTGCCAGTAGTATAGCCAGCGAGCAGTACTTC.

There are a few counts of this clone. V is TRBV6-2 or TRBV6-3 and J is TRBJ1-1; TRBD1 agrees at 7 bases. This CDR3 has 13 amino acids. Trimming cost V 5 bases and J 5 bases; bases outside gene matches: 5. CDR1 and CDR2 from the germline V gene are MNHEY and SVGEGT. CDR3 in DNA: TGTGCCAGCAGTCGACAGGGACGTACTGAAGCTTTCTTT. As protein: CASSRQGRTEAFF.

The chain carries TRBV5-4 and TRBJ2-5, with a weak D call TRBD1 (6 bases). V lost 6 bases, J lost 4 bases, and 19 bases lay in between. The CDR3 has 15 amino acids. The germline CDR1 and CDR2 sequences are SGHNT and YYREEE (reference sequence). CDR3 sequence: CASTKGGGESETQYF. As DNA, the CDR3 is TGTGCCAGCACCAAAGGGGGTGGTGAGTCAGAGACCCAGTACTTC.

The CDR3 nucleotides are TGTGCCAGCAGCTTACGCTGGGACAGCCTCTATGGCTACACCTTC. It translates to CASSLRWDSLYGYTF. This rearrangement joins TRBV7-2 to TRBJ1-2; 7 bases map to TRBD1. The CDR3 is 15 amino acids. Germline values: CDR1 SGHTA, CDR2 FQGNSA. V trimming: 2 bases; J trimming: 4 bases; junction bases outside the gene matches: 7.

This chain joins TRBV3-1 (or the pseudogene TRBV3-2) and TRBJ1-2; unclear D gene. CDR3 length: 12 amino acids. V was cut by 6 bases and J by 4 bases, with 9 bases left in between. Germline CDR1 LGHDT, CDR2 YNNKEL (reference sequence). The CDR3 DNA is TGTGCCAGCAGGGCGGGGATCTATGGCTACACCTTC. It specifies CASRAGIYGYTF.

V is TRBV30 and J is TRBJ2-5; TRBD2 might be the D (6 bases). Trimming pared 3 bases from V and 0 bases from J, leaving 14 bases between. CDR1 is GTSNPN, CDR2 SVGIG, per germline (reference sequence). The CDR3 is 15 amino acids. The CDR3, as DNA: TGTGCCTGGAGCCGGGGCGGGGTGGACCAAGAGACCCAGTACTTC. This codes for CAWSRGGVDQETQYF.

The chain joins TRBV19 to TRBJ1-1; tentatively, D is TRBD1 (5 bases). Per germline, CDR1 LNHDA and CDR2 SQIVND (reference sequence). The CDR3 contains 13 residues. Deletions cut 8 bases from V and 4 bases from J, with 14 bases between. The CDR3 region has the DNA TGTGCCAGTGACTTTCAGGGAGGCACTGAAGCTTTCTTT. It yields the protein CASDFQGGTEAFF. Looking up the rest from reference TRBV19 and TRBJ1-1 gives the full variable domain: DGGITQSPKYLFRKEGQNVTLSCEQNLNHDAMYWYRQDPGQGLRLIYYSQIVNDFQKGDIAEGYSVSREKKESFPLTVTSAQKNPTAFYLCASDFQGGTEAFFGQGTRLTVV.

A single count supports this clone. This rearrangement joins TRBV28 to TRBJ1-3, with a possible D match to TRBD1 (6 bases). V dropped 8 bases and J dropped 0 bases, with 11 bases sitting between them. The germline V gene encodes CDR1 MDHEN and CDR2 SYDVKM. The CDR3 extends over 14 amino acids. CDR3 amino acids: CASSDSPSGNTIYF. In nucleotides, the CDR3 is TGTGCCAGCTCGGACAGCCCCTCTGGAAACACCATATATTTT. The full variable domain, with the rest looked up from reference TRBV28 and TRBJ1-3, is DVKVTQSSRYLVKRTGEKVFLECVQDMDHENMFWYRQDPGLGLRLIYFSYDVKMKEKGDIPEGYSVSREKKERFSLILESASTNQTSMYLCASSDSPSGNTIYFGEGSWLTVV.

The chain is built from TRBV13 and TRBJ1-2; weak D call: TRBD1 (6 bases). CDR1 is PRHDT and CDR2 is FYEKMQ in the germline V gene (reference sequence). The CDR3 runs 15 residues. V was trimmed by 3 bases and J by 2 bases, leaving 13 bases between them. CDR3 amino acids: CASSLSMGANYGYTF. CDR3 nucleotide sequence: TGTGCCAGCAGCTTGTCAATGGGGGCGAACTATGGCTACACCTTC.

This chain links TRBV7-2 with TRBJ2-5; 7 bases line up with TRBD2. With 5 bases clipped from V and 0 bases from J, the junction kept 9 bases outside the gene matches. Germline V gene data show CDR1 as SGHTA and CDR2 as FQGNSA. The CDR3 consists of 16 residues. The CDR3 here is CASSATSAGYQETQYF. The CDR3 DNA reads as TGTGCCAGCAGCGCCACTAGCGCCGGGTACCAAGAGACCCAGTACTTC.

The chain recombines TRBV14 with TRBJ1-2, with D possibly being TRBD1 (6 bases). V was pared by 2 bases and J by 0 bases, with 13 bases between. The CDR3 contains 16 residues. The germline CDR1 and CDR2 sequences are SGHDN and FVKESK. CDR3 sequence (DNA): TGTGCCAGCAGCCAAAGGGCAGGACAGACTAACTATGGCTACACCTTC. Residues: CASSQRAGQTNYGYTF.

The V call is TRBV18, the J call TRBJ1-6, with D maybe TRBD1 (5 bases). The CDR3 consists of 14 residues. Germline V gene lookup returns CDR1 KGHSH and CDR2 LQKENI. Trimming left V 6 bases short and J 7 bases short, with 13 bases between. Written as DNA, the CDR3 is TGTGCCAGCTCCCCGACGGGGGGGAATTCACCCCTCCACTTT. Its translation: CASSPTGGNSPLHF.

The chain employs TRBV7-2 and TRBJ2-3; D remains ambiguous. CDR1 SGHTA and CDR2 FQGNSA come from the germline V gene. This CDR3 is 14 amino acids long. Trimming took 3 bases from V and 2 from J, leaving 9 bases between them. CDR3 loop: CASSLTFFTDTQYF. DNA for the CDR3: TGTGCCAGCAGCTTGACTTTTTTCACAGATACGCAGTATTTT.

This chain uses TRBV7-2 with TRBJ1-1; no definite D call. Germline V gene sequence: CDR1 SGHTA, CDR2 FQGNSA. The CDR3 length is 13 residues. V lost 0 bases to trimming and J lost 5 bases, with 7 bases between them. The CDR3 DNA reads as TGTGCCAGCAGCTTAGCACAGAGAACTGAAGCTTTCTTT. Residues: CASSLAQRTEAFF.

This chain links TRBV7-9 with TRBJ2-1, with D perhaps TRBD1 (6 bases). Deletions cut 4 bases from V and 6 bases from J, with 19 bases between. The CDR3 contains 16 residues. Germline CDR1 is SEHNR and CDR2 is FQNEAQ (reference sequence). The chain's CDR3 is CASSSDQGFSRNEQFF. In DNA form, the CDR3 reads TGTGCCAGCAGCTCCGATCAGGGGTTTTCTCGCAATGAGCAGTTCTTC.

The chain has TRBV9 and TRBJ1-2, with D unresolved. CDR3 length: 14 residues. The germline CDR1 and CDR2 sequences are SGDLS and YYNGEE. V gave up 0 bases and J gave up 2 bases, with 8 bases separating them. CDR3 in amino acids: CASSVASTNYGYTF. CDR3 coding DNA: TGTGCCAGCAGCGTAGCGTCAACAAACTATGGCTACACCTTC. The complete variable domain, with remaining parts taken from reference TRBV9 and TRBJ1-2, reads DSGVTQTPKHLITATGQRVTLRCSPRSGDLSVYWYQQSLDQGLQFLIQYYNGEERAKGNILERFSAQQFPDLHSELNLSSLELGDSALYFCASSVASTNYGYTFGSGTRLTVV.

The CDR3, as DNA: TGTGCCAGCGCCGGCCTTAACTGGAGGGCCCAGTACTTC. This codes for CASAGLNWRAQYF. The rearrangement joins TRBV7-6 to TRBJ2-5; TRBD2 might be the D (6 bases). Germline V gene lookup returns CDR1 SGHVS and CDR2 FNYEAQ. V was shortened by 8 bases and J by 9 bases, with 19 bases between the two germline ends. This CDR3 region has 13 residues.

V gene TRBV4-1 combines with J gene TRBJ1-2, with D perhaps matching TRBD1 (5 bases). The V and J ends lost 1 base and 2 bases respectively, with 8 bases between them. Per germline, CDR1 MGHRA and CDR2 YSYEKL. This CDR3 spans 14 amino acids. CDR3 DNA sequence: TGCGCCAGCAGCCAAGGACAGAACAACTATGGCTACACCTTC. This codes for CASSQGQNNYGYTF.

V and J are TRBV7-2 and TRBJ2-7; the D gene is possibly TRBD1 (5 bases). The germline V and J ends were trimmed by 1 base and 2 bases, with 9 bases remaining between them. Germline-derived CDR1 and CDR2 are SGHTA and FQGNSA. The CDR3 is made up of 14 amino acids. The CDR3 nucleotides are TGTGCCAGCAGCTTAGGGGGCACCGCCTACGAGCAGTACTTC. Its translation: CASSLGGTAYEQYF.

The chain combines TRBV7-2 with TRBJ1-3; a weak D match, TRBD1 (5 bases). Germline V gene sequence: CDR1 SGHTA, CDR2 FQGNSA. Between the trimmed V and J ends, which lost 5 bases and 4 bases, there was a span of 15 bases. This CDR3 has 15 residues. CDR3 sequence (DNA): TGTGCCAGCAGCCCGGCGGGGGGATCAGGAAACACCATATATTTT. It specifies CASSPAGGSGNTIYF.

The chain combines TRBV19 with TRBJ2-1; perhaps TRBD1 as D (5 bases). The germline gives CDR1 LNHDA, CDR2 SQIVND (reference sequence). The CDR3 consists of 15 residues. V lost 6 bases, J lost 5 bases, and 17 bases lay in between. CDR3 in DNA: TGTGCCAGTAGCCATACAGGCGTGGGCGACAATGAGCAGTTCTTC. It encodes CASSHTGVGDNEQFF.

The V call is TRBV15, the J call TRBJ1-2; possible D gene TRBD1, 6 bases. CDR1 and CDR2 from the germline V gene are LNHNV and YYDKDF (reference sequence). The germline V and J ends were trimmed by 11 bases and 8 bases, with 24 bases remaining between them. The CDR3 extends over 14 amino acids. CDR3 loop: CAASLPGGHNGYTF. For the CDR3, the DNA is TGTGCCGCCTCCCTACCGGGGGGGCACAACGGCTACACCTTC.

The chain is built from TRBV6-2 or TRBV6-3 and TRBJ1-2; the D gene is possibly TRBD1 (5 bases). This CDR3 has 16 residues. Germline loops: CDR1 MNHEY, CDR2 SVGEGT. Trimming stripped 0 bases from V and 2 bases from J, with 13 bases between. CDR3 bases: TGTGCCAGCAGTTACTCGAACCCAGGGATGAACTATGGCTACACCTTC. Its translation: CASSYSNPGMNYGYTF.

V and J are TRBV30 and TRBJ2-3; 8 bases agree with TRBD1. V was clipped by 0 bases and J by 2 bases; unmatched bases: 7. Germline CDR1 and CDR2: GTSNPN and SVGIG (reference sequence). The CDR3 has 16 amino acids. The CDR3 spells CAWSVHSDRATDTQYF. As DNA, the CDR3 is TGTGCCTGGAGTGTACACTCGGACAGGGCCACAGATACGCAGTATTTT.